This TCR beta chain was observed in a study of shared clonotypes between healthy human individuals. Study background: Contributing individuals were two females and a few males aged 18 to 49.

The study ran the assay at deep level. In the source study's methods: Filtering differed, since immunoSEQ gave only junction sequences and no quality scores. Only in-frame clones appear in the TCRdb table, and some are missing; sequencing was by immunoSEQ multiplex PCR. V, J and clone size are those of that table, while D and trimming were read from the DNA. Altogether about 480,000 clones are present, 60% to 80% being singletons, with the ten largest covering approximately 12%. Notes on the study in general: The low donor count limited represented genetic and exposure-history diversity.

As concerns this clone: As yet, its antigen is unknown.

This CDR3 spans 13 amino acids. The germline V gene has CDR1 SGHDT and CDR2 YYEEEE. Trimming took 4 bases from V and 6 from J, leaving 14 bases between them. This TCR came from a middle-aged woman in good health. Some clones in this sample may be carry-over from other donors' samples. Material for sequencing was PBMCs. The chain recombines TRBV5-6 with TRBJ2-7; possible D gene TRBD2, 5 bases. The CDR3 loop reads CASSRYGLSEQYF. CDR3 nucleotide sequence: TGTGCCAGCAGCCGATACGGACTCTCCGAGCAGTACTTC. The whole variable domain, filled in from reference TRBV5-6 and TRBJ2-7, reads DAGVTQSPTHLIKTRGQQVTLRCSPKSGHDTVSWYQQALGQGPQFIFQYYEEEERQRGNFPDRFSGHQFPNYSSELNVNALLLGDSALYLCASSRYGLSEQYFGPGTRLTVT.